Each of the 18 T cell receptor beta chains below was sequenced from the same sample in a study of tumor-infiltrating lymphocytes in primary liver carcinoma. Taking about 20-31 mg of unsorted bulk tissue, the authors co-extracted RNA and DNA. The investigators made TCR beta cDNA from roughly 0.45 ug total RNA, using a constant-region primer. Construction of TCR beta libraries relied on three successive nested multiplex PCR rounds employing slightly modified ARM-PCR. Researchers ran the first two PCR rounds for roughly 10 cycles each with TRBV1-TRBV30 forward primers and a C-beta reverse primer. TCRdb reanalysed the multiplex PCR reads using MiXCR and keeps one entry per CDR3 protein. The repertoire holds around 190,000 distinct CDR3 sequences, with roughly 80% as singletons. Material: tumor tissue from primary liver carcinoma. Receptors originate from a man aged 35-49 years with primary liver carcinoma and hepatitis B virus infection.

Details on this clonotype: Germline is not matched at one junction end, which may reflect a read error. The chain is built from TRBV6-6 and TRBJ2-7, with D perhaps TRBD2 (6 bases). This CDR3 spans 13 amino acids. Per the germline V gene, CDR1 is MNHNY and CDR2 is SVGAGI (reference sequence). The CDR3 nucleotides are TGTGCCAGCACGGGGGTCAGGACCTACGAACAGTACTTC. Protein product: CASTGVRTYEQYF.

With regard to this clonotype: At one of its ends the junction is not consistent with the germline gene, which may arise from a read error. The CDR3, as DNA: TGTGCCAACAGTTTAATGATCAGCTATGGCTACACCTTC. It translates to CANSLMISYGYTF. The J gene is TRBJ1-2, the V gene TRBV28; unclear D gene. The germline gives CDR1 MDHEN, CDR2 SYDVKM. The CDR3 is made up of 13 amino acids.

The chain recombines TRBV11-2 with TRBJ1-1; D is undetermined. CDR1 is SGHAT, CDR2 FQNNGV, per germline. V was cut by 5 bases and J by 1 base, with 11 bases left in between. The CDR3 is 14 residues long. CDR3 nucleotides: TGTGCCAGCAGCGCCCTTTGGCCGAACACTGAAGCTTTCTTT. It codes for CASSALWPNTEAFF. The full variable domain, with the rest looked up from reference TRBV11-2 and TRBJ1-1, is EAGVAQSPRYKIIEKRQSVAFWCNPISGHATLYWYQQILGQGPKLLIQFQNNGVVDDSQLPKDRFSAERLKGVDSTLKIQPAKLEDSAVYLCASSALWPNTEAFFGQGTRLTVV.

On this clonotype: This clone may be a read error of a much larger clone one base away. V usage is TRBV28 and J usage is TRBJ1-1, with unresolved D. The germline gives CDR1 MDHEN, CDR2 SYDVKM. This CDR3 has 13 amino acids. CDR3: CDSSLIQMGKAFF. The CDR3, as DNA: TGTGACAGCAGTTTGATACAAATGGGTAAAGCTTTCTTT.

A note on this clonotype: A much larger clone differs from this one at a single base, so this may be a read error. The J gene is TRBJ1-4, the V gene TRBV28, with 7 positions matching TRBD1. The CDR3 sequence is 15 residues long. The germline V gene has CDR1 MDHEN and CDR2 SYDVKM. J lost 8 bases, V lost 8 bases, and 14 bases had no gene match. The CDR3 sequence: CASGTGQSAAEKLFF. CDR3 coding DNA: TGTGCCAGCGGTACGGGACAGTCGGCCGCGGAAAAACTGTTTTTT.

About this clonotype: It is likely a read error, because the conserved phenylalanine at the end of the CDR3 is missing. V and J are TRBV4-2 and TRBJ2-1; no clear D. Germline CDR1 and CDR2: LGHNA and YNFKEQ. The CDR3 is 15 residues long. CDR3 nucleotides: TGTGTCAGCAGCCATGTTACTTTTTCCGGCAATGAGCAGTTCCTC. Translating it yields CVSSHVTFSGNEQFL.

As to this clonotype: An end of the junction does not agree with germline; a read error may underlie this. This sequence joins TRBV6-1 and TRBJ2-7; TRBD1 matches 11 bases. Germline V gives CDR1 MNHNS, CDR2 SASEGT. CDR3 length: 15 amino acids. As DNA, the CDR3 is TGTGACAGCAGTCACGGGACAGGGGGAGGCTACGAGCAGTACTTC. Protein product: CDSSHGTGGGYEQYF.

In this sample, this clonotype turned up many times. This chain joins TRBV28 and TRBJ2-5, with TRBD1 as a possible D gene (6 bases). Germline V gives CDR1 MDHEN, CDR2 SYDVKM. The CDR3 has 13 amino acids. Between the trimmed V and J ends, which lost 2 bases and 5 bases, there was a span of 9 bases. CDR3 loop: CASSLLGAETQYF. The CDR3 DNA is TGTGCCAGCAGTTTACTGGGGGCCGAGACCCAGTACTTC.

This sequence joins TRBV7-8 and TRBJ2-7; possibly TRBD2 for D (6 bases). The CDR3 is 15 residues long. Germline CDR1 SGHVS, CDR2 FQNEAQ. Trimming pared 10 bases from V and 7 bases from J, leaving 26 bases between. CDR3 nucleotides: TGTGCCAACAACGTAATCGTGGGGAGCCGGGGGGAGCAGTACTTC. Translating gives CANNVIVGSRGEQYF.

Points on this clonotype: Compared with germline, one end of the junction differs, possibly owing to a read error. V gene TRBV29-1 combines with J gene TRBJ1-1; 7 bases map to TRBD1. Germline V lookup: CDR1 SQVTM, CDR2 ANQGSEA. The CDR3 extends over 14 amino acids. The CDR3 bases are TGCAGCGTGACAGGGAATACAATGAACGCTGAAGCTTTCTTT. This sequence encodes CSVTGNTMNAEAFF.

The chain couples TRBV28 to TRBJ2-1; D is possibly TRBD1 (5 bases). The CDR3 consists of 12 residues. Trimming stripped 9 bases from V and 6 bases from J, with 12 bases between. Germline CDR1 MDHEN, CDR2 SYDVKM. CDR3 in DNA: TGTGCCAGTACATGGACATTCAATGAGCAGTTCTTC. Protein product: CASTWTFNEQFF.

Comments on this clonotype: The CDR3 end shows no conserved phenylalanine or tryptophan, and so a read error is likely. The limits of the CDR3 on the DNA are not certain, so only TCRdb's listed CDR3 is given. This chain's CDR3 is CSVSGTSGRGDTQFL. The chain uses TRBV29-1 and TRBJ2-3; TRBD2 is the table's D call and was not checked against the DNA. Germline assignment: CDR1 SQVTM and CDR2 ANQGSEA. Including both end residues, the CDR3 is 15 amino acids long.

CDR3 loop: CISSLHGQGAYEQYF. The CDR3 region has the DNA TGTATCAGCAGCTTACACGGACAGGGGGCCTACGAGCAGTACTTC. The rearrangement links TRBV5-8 to TRBJ2-7, with 10 bases lining up with TRBD1. The CDR3 totals 15 residues. The germline gives CDR1 SGHTS, CDR2 YDEGEE.

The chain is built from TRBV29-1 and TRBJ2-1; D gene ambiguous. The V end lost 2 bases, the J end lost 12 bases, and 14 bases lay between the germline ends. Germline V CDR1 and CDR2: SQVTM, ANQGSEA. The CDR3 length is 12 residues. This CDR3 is CSVEFRSSVQFF. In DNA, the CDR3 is TGCAGCGTTGAATTCCGGAGCAGTGTGCAGTTCTTC.

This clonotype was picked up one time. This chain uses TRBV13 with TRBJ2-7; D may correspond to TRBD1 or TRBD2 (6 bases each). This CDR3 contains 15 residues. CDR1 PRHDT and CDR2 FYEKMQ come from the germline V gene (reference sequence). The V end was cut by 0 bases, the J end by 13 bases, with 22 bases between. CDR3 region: CASSLGGEGGGDQYF. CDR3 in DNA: TGTGCCAGCAGCTTAGGGGGTGAGGGGGGTGGCGATCAATACTTC.

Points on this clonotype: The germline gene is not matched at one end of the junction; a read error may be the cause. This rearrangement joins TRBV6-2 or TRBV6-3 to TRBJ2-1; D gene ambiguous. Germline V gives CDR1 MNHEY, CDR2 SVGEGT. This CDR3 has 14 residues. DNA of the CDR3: TGTGCCAGCAGTCCTGACCACTACCGCTATGAGCAGTTATTC. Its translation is CASSPDHYRYEQLF.

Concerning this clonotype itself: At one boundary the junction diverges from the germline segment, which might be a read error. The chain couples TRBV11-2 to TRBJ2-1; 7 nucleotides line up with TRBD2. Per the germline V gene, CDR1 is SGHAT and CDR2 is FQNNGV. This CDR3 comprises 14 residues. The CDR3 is CASSLDTDGRSLFF. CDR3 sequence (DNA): TGTGCCAGCAGTTTAGATACTGACGGGAGGTCTCTGTTCTTC.

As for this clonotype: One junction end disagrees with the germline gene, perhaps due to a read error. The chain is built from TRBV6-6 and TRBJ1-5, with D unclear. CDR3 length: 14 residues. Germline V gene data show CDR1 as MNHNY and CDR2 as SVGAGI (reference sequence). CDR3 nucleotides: TGTGCCACCAGTTTGGGCAGCGGCAATCAGCCCCAGAATTTT. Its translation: CATSLGSGNQPQNF.